This is a list of T cell receptor beta chains from one sample in a study of vaccination and CD4 T cells after COVID-19. TCRdb passed the PCR reads through MiXCR, listing each CDR3 protein once. The table shows fewer than 20,000 distinct CDR3 sequences, with roughly 51% occurring only once. For these receptors, no antigen is known. The source was cultured CD4+ T cells from blood, collected after SARS-CoV-2 vaccination. Every receptor here comes from a human donor with COVID-19. CDR3s include the opening cysteine and the closing phenylalanine or tryptophan. D genes are given only for firm matches. The size field is filled for only some rows; it gives once, few, many or a size class.

v_call	d_call	j_call	clone_size	cdr3_length	cdr3_nt	cdr3_aa
TRBV24-1	TRBD2	TRBJ2-3	-	19	TGTGCCACCAGTGCAACTAGCGGGGGAGTAACTTCTAGCACAGATACGCAGTATTTT	CATSATSGGVTSSTDTQYF
TRBV27	-	TRBJ2-2	-	15	TGTGCCAGCAGCCAAATCGGGGGTCAGACCGGGGAGCTGTTTTTT	CASSQIGGQTGELFF
TRBV7-2	-	TRBJ2-7	-	15	TGTGCCAGCAGCTTCGGAGGGATGAGCTCCTACGAGCAGTACTTC	CASSFGGMSSYEQYF
TRBV6-1	-	TRBJ1-1	-	14	TGTGCCAGCAGTCCTAAGTCCATGAACACTGAAGCTTTCTTT	CASSPKSMNTEAFF
TRBV4-1	TRBD2	TRBJ2-3	-	17	TGCGCCAGCAGCCAAGCTGAGAGCGGGGGCCCAACAGATACGCAGTATTTT	CASSQAESGGPTDTQYF
TRBV28	TRBD1	TRBJ1-5	-	14	TGTGCCAGCAGCAGGGCCTCAAGGGGGCTGCCCCAGCATTTT	CASSRASRGLPQHF
TRBV5-5	-	TRBJ1-2	-	14	TGTGCCAGCTCCCTAGTGGGGGAAGGCTATGGCTACACCTTC	CASSLVGEGYGYTF
TRBV30	-	TRBJ1-4	few	14	TGTGCCTGGAGTGCCGTGGGAAGCCGTGAAAAACTGTTTTTT	CAWSAVGSREKLFF
TRBV6-1	TRBD1	TRBJ1-2	-	13	TGTGCCAGCACAGAGACAGGGGACTATGGCTACACCTTC	CASTETGDYGYTF
TRBV6-5	TRBD2	TRBJ2-5	-	16	TGTGCCAGCAGTTACTCGGCGTCTAGCGGACAAGAGACCCAGTACTTC	CASSYSASSGQETQYF
TRBV2	TRBD2	TRBJ2-7	-	15	TGTGCCAGCAGTGGGCGCGTAGCGGGGGACCACGAGCAGTACTTC	CASSGRVAGDHEQYF
TRBV29-1	-	TRBJ2-5	-	13	TGCAGCGTTGAAGTAGGGGTGGCAGAGACCCAGTACTTC	CSVEVGVAETQYF
TRBV7-2	-	TRBJ1-4	-	13	TGTGCCAGCAGCGGGAGGGGGAGGGAAAAACTGTTTTTT	CASSGRGREKLFF
TRBV6-5	TRBD1	TRBJ1-2	few	15	TGTGCCAGCAGTTCGCTGGGACAGGGGAATTCTGGCTACACCTTC	CASSSLGQGNSGYTF
TRBV7-2	TRBD1	TRBJ2-2	-	17	TGTGCCAGCAGCGCCGGACAGGGGGCGACGAATACCGGGGAGCTGTTTTTT	CASSAGQGATNTGELFF
TRBV24-1	-	TRBJ1-3	-	13	TGTGCCCCCGACCGACGGTTTGGGAACACCATATATTTT	CAPDRRFGNTIYF
TRBV6-1	-	TRBJ1-4	-	12	TGTGCCAGCGGCCTCAGAGAGGAAAAACTGTTTTTT	CASGLREEKLFF
TRBV20-1	-	TRBJ1-1	-	12	TGCAGTGCAGGGGACCGGGGCACTGAAGCTTTCTTT	CSAGDRGTEAFF
TRBV2	TRBD1	TRBJ2-2	-	15	TGTGCCAGCACCCAGACAGGGGGAGCCACCGGGGAGCTGTTTTTT	CASTQTGGATGELFF
TRBV19	TRBD2	TRBJ2-3	few	17	TGTGCCAGTAGTAGGGGGACTAGTTCCAAAGGCACAGATACGCAGTATTTT	CASSRGTSSKGTDTQYF
TRBV11-3	-	TRBJ2-5	-	11	TGTGCCAGCAGCATAAAAGAGACCCAGTACTTC	CASSIKETQYF
TRBV5-1	TRBD1	TRBJ2-1	-	15	TGCGCCAGCAGCTTCGGACAGGGGGTTTTGAATGAGCAGTTCTTC	CASSFGQGVLNEQFF
TRBV15	-	TRBJ2-6	-	16	TGTGCCACCAGCAGAGATTTGGGGTCTGGGGCCAACGTCCTGACTTTC	CATSRDLGSGANVLTF
TRBV12-5	-	TRBJ1-2	few	15	TGTGCTAGTGGTTTGGTACCCCCCCAGGGAGAGGGCTACACCTTC	CASGLVPPQGEGYTF
TRBV19	-	TRBJ1-2	few	13	TGTGCCAGTCCCTCGGGGCCCCACTATGGCTACACCTTC	CASPSGPHYGYTF
TRBV25-1	-	TRBJ1-1	-	16	TGTGCCAGCAGTGAATCCGGGAGGGCCAGAGAAAATGAAGCTTTCTTT	CASSESGRARENEAFF
TRBV5-1	-	TRBJ1-1	-	16	TGCGCCAGCAGCCCGGAGCGATCAGGGTTATCCACTGAAGCTTTCTTT	CASSPERSGLSTEAFF
TRBV19	-	TRBJ1-2	-	14	TGTGCCAGTAGTGACAGGCCAGGGATAGGTGGCTACACCTTC	CASSDRPGIGGYTF
TRBV7-2	TRBD1	TRBJ2-5	few	14	TGTGCCAGCAGCCCCGGGACAGGGGAGTTGACCCAGTACTTC	CASSPGTGELTQYF
TRBV14	-	TRBJ1-3	once	18	TGTGCCAGCAGCGAGAAGGTGTGGGGGGAGGCCGCTGGAAACACCATATATTTT	CASSEKVWGEAAGNTIYF
TRBV7-2	TRBD2	TRBJ2-7	-	15	TGTGCCAGCAGCTCCAGGACTAGCGGGGGGTGGGAGCAGTACTTC	CASSSRTSGGWEQYF
TRBV10-1	-	TRBJ2-6	few	13	TGCGCCAGCAAGGGATCTGGGGCCAACGTCCTGACTTTC	CASKGSGANVLTF
TRBV6-1	-	TRBJ2-2	once	15	TGTGCCAGCACTCCCCATGGGGGACTCACCGGGGAGCTGTTTTTT	CASTPHGGLTGELFF
TRBV10-1	TRBD2	TRBJ2-4	-	13	TGCGCCAGCAGGGGGGGGGCCAAAAACATTCAGTACTTC	CASRGGAKNIQYF
TRBV19	-	TRBJ2-3	-	15	TGTGCCAGTAGTATAGTGTTACTTTCCACAGATACGCAGTATTTT	CASSIVLLSTDTQYF
TRBV28	-	TRBJ2-5	-	11	TGTGCCAGCACCAAACAAGAGACCCAGTACTTC	CASTKQETQYF
TRBV7-6	-	TRBJ1-1	-	13	TGTGCCAGCAGCTACTCAAAGAACACTGAAGCTTTCTTT	CASSYSKNTEAFF
TRBV20-1	-	TRBJ2-1	once	13	TGCAGTGCTAGTAAGGCGCCTGGGGGTGAGCAGTTCTTC	CSASKAPGGEQFF
TRBV6-5	-	TRBJ2-1	-	13	TGTGCCAGCAGTTACTGGGGGGACAATGAGCAGTTCTTC	CASSYWGDNEQFF
TRBV28	TRBD1	TRBJ1-2	few	13	TGTGCCAGCAGTGACAGGGGGCTCATTGGCTACACCTTC	CASSDRGLIGYTF
TRBV7-9	-	TRBJ1-1	few	12	TGTGCCAGCAGCTTGGACATATCTGAAGCTTTCTTT	CASSLDISEAFF
TRBV6-1	-	TRBJ1-5	few	15	TGTGCCAGCCGACAGGTCCCATATAGCAATCAGCCCCAGCATTTT	CASRQVPYSNQPQHF
TRBV29-1	-	TRBJ2-2	-	12	TGCAGCGTTTCCAGGGGCACCGGGGAGCTGTTTTTT	CSVSRGTGELFF
TRBV30	-	TRBJ1-6	-	16	TGTGCCTGGACCCCGGGGGGGAGCTCCTATAATTCACCCCTCCACTTT	CAWTPGGSSYNSPLHF
TRBV5-6	-	TRBJ2-2	-	14	TGTGCCAGCAAAAATCGCTGGGGGCCCGGGGAGCTGTTTTTT	CASKNRWGPGELFF
TRBV19	TRBD1	TRBJ1-6	-	14	TGTGCCAGTAGTACCGGGACAGAAGGTTCACCCCTCCACTTT	CASSTGTEGSPLHF
TRBV6-4	TRBD1	TRBJ1-2	-	14	TGTGCCAGCAGTGACCGGACAGGGAGCTATGGCTACACCTTC	CASSDRTGSYGYTF
TRBV6-2/TRBV6-3	TRBD2	TRBJ2-7	-	13	TGTGCCAGCAGCAGCGGGACCTCCTACGAGCAGTACTTC	CASSSGTSYEQYF
TRBV2	TRBD1	TRBJ1-2	-	13	TGTGCCAGCAGAGGACAGGCGAACTATGGCTACACCTTC	CASRGQANYGYTF